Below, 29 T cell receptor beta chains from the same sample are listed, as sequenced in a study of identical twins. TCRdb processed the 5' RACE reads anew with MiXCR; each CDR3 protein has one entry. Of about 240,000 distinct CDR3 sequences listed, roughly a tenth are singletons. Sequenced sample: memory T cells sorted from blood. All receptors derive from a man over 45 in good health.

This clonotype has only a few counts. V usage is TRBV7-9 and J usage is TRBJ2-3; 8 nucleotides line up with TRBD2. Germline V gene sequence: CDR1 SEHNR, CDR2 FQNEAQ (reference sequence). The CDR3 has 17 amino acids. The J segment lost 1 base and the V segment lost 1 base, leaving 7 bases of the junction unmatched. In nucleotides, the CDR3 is TGTGCCAGCAGCTTAGGGGGGGATAGCGGGGGCACAGATACGCAGTATTTT. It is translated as CASSLGGDSGGTDTQYF. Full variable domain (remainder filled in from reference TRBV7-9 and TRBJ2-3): DTGVSQNPRHKITKRGQNVTFRCDPISEHNRLYWYRQTLGQGPEFLTYFQNEAQLEKSRLLSDRFSAERPKGSFSTLEIQRTEQGDSAMYLCASSLGGDSGGTDTQYFGPGTRLTVL.

The CDR3 DNA is TGTGCCAGCAGGGTCCAGAACACTGAAGCTTTCTTT. It codes for CASRVQNTEAFF. The J gene is TRBJ1-1, the V gene TRBV28; D not resolved. Trimming stripped 6 bases from V and 1 base from J, with 6 bases between. The CDR3 runs 12 residues. Germline V gives CDR1 MDHEN, CDR2 SYDVKM.

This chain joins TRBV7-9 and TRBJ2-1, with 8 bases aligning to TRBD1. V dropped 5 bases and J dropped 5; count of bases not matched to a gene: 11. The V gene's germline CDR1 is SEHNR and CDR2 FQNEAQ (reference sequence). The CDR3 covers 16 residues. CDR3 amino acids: CASSLNTGTGNNEQFF. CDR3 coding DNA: TGTGCCAGCAGCCTCAATACAGGGACAGGTAACAATGAGCAGTTCTTC.

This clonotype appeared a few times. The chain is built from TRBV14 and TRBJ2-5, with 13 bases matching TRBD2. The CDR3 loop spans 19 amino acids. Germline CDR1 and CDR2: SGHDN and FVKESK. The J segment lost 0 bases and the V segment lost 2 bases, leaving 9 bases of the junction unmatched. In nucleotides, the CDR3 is TGTGCCAGCAGCCAACGTACTAGCGGGAGGGCAGTGTACCAAGAGACCCAGTACTTC. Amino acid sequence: CASSQRTSGRAVYQETQYF.

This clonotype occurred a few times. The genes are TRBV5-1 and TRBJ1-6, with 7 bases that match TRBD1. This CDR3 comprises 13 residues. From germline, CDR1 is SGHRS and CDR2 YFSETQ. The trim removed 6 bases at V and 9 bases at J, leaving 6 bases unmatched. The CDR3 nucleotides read TGCGCCAGCAATGAAGGGGGCGGTTCACCCCTCCACTTT. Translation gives CASNEGGGSPLHF.

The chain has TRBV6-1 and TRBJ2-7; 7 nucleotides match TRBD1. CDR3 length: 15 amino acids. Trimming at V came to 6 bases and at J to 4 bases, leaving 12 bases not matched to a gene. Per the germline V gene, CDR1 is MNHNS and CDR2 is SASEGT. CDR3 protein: CASSHSIGTVYEQYF. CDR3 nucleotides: TGTGCCAGCAGCCATTCAATTGGGACAGTTTACGAGCAGTACTTC.

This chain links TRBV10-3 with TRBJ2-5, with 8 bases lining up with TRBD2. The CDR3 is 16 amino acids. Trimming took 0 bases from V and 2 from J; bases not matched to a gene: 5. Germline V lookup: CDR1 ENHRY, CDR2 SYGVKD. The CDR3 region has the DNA TGTGCCATCAGTGAGTCAGGCGGGGGGTCTCAAGAGACCCAGTACTTC. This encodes CAISESGGGSQETQYF.

The CDR3 DNA reads as TGTGCCAGCAGCTTAGGCGTCCAGGGAAACGGCTACACCTTC. Translated: CASSLGVQGNGYTF. J is TRBJ1-2 and V is TRBV11-2, with TRBD1 as a possible D gene (5 bases). CDR3 length: 14 amino acids. Trimming pared 1 base from V and 8 bases from J, leaving 14 bases between. CDR1 SGHAT and CDR2 FQNNGV come from the germline V gene.

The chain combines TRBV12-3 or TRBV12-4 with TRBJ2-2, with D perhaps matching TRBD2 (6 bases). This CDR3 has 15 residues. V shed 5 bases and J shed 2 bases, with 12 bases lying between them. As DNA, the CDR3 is TGTGCCAGCAGTCTACCGGGACTTAACACCGGGGAGCTGTTTTTT. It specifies CASSLPGLNTGELFF.

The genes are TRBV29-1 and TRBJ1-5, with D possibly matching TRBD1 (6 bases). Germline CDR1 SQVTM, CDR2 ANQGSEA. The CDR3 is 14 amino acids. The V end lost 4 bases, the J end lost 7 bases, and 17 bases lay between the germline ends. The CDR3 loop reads CSVVLQGKQQPQHF. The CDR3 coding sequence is TGCAGCGTTGTTTTACAGGGAAAACAGCAGCCCCAGCATTTT.

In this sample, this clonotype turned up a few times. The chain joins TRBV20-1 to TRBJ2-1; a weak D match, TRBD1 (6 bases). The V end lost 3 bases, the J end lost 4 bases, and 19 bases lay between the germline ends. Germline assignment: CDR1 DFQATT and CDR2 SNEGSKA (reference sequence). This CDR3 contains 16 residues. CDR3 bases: TGCAGTGCTAGCCCCAACCGGGACACAGTGTACAATGAGCAGTTCTTC. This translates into CSASPNRDTVYNEQFF.

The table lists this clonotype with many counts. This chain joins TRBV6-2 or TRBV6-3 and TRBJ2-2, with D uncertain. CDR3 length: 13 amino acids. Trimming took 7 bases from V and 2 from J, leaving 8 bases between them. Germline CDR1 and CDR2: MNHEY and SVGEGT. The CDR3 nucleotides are TGTGCCAGCAATATCGTTAACACCGGGGAGCTGTTTTTT. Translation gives CASNIVNTGELFF.

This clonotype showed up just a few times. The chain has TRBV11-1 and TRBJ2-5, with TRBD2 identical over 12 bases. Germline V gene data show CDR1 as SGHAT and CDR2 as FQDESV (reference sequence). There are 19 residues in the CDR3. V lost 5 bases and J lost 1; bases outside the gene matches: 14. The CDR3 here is CASSPGLAGTYWGQETQYF. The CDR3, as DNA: TGTGCCAGCAGCCCCGGACTAGCGGGGACTTACTGGGGCCAAGAGACCCAGTACTTC.

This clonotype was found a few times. CDR3 amino acids: CSASLLQGKSPLHF. The DNA of the CDR3 is TGCAGTGCTAGCCTCCTCCAGGGTAAATCACCCCTCCACTTT. The V and J genes are TRBV20-1 and TRBJ1-6; D is possibly TRBD1 (5 bases). V lost 3 bases, J lost 10 bases, and 16 bases lay in between. Germline CDR1 reads DFQATT; CDR2 reads SNEGSKA (reference sequence). The CDR3 runs 14 residues.

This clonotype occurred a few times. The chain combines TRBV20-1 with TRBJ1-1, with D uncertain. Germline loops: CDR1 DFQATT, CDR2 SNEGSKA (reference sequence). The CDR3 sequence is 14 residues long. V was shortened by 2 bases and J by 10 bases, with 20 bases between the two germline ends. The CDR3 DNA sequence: TGCAGTGCTAGACCTTTGGACCCGGCACTTGGAGCTTTCTTT. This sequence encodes CSARPLDPALGAFF.

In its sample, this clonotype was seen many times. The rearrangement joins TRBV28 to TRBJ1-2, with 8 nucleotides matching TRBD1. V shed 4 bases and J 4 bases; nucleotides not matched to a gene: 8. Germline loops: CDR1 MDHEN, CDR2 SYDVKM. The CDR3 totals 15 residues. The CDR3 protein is CASSSDGTGSYGYTF. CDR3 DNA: TGTGCCAGCAGTTCCGACGGGACAGGATCCTATGGCTACACCTTC.

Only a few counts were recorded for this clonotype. Here the CDR3 reads CASSQVGGPGETQYF. Here the CDR3 DNA reads TGTGCCAGCAGCCAAGTTGGAGGGCCGGGGGAGACCCAGTACTTC. The chain is built from TRBV14 and TRBJ2-5; maybe TRBD2 (6 bases). Per germline, CDR1 SGHDN and CDR2 FVKESK. The CDR3 loop spans 15 amino acids. Trimming removed 1 base at V and 5 bases at J, with 14 bases between.

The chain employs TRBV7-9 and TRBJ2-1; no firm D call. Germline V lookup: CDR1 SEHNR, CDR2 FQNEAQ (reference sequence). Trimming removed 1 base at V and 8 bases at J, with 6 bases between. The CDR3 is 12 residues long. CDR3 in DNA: TGTGCCAGCAGCTTAGAATTCCATGAGCAGTTCTTC. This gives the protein CASSLEFHEQFF. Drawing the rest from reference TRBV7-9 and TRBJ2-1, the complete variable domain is DTGVSQNPRHKITKRGQNVTFRCDPISEHNRLYWYRQTLGQGPEFLTYFQNEAQLEKSRLLSDRFSAERPKGSFSTLEIQRTEQGDSAMYLCASSLEFHEQFFGPGTRLTVL.

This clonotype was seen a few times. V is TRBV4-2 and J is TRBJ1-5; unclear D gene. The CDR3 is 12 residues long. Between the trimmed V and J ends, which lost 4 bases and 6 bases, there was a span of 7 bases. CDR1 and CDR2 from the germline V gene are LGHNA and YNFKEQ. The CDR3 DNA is TGTGCCAGCAGCCTCCTCGGTCAGCCCCAGCATTTT. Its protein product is CASSLLGQPQHF.

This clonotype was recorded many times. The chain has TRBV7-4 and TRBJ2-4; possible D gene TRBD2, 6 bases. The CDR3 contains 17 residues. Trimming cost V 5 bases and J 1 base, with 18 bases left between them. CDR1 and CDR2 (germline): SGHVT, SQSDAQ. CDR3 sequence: CASSPRYPSAAKNIQYF. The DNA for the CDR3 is TGTGCCAGCAGCCCCCGGTACCCTAGCGCCGCCAAAAACATTCAGTACTTC.

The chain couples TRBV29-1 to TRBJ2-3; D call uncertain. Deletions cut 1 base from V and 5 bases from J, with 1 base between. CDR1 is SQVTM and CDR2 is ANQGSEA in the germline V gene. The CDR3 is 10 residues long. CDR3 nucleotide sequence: TGCAGCGTTGAAGGAGATACGCAGTATTTT. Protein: CSVEGDTQYF.

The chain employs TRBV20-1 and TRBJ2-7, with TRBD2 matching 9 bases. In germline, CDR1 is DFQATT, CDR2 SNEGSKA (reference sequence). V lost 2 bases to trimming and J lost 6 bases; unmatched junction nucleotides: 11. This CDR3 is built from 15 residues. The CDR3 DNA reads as TGCAGTGCTAGACCGATGGCGGGAGGGACTCCCGAGCAGTACTTC. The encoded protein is CSARPMAGGTPEQYF.

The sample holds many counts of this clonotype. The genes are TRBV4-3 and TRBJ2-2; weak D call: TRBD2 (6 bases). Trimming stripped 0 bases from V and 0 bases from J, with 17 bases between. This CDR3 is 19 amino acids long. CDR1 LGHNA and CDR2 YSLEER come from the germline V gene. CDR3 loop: CASSQDLEGRKANTGELFF. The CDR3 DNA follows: TGCGCCAGCAGCCAAGATTTGGAGGGGCGGAAGGCGAACACCGGGGAGCTGTTTTTT.

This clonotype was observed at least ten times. CDR3 DNA sequence: TGTGCCACTTTAACTAGCAATGAGCAGTTCTTC. It is translated as CATLTSNEQFF. The genes are TRBV7-2 and TRBJ2-1; the D gene is possibly TRBD2 (5 bases). The CDR3 consists of 11 residues. Germline values: CDR1 SGHTA, CDR2 FQGNSA. The ends were cut back, 10 bases at V and 6 bases at J, with 10 bases in the middle.

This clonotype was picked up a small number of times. The CDR3 DNA is TGCAGTGCCATTCTAGCGGGGGGGGGTAAGACCCAGTACTTC. As protein: CSAILAGGGKTQYF. The rearrangement uses TRBV20-1 and TRBJ2-5, with 12 bases matching TRBD2. The junction had 8 bases not matched to a gene; V was cut back by 6 bases and J by 6 bases. This CDR3 is built from 14 residues. Germline values: CDR1 DFQATT, CDR2 SNEGSKA (reference sequence).

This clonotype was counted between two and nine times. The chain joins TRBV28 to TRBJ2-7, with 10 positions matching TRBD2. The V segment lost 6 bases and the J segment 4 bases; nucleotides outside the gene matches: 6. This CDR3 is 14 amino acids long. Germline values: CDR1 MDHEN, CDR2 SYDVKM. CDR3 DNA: TGTGCCAGCAGATTTAGCGGGAGGTTTTACGAGCAGTACTTC. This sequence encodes CASRFSGRFYEQYF.

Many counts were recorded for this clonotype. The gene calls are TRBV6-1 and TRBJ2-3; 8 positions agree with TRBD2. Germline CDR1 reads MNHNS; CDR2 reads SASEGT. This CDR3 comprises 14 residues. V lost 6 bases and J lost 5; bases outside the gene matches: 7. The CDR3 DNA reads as TGTGCCAGCAGCCCCGGGGGGGCCATAGATACGCAGTATTTT. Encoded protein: CASSPGGAIDTQYF.

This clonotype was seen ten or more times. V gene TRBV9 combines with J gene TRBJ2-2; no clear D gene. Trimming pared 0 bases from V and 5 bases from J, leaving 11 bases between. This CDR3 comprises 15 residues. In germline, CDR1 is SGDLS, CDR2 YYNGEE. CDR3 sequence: CASSVDSYLTGELFF. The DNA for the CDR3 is TGTGCCAGCAGCGTAGATAGCTACTTAACCGGGGAGCTGTTTTTT.

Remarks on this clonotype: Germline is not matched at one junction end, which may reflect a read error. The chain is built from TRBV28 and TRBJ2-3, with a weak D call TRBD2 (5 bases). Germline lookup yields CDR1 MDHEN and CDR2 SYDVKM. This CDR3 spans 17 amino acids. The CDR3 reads CASSLWTSPISTDTRYF. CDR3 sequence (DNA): TGTGCCAGCAGTTTGTGGACTTCTCCTATTAGCACAGATACGCGGTATTTT.